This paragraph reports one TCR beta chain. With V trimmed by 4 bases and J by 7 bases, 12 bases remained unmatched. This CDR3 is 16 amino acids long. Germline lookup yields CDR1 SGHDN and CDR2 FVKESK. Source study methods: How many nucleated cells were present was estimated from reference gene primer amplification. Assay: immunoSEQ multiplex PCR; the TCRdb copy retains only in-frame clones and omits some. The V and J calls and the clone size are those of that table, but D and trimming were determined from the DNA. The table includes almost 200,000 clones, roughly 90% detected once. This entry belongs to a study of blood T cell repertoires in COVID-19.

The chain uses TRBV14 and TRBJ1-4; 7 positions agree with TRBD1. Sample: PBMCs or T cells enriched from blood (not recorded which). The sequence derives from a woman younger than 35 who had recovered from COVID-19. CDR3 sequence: CASSLNRGGGREKLFF. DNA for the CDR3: TGTGCCAGCAGCCTTAACAGGGGTGGGGGTCGTGAAAAACTGTTTTTT.